Given below is one T cell receptor (beta chain) in context. The CDR3 is made up of 17 amino acids. Germline V gene lookup returns CDR1 MDHEN and CDR2 SYDVKM. Trimming shortened V by 8 bases and J by 0 bases, and 17 bases separated the two germline ends. Under the authors' procedure: Reference gene primer amplification in the assay estimated nucleated cell counts. The assay was immunoSEQ multiplex PCR, and TCRdb's table has in-frame clones only and misses some. Clone size and V and J calls were adopted from that table, with D and trimming inferred from the DNA. The sample lists about 300,000 clones; more than 75% were seen once. These data come from a study of blood T cell repertoires in COVID-19. Whole-study context: PBMCs, B-cell-depleted T cells, or T cells provided the cDNA or gDNA that made up the material.

Participants spanned ages roughly 18 to 95 years and resided in fewer than 30 US areas. Cohort allocation depended upon clinical history that participants reported. This sequence joins TRBV28 and TRBJ2-6, with a possible D match to TRBD1 (6 bases). The specimen was PBMCs or T cells enriched from blood (not recorded which). The clonotype was recovered from a man in his thirties or forties who had recovered from COVID-19. The CDR3 sequence: CASGGPVQGSGANVLTF. CDR3 sequence (DNA): TGTGCCAGCGGAGGACCGGTACAGGGCTCTGGGGCCAACGTCCTGACTTTC.